A selection of T cell receptor beta chains follows, all from one sample in a study of beta chain features in type 1 diabetes. Clones were read by immunoSEQ multiplex PCR, and TCRdb kept only the in-frame ones, dropping some. Counted here are roughly 150,000 clones, around 9% occurring once; the ten biggest clones make up approximately 0.7%. The sequenced sample consisted of central memory CD4+ T cells from blood. The receptors shown here come from a woman aged 25 to 45 with type 1 diabetes. Each CDR3 is given with its conserved first and last residue. A D gene is named only where the DNA matches it firmly. The size of a clone is reported for some rows only, either as once, few or many, or as a class for expanded clones.

j_call clone_size v_call d_call cdr3_aa
TRBJ2-7 . TRBV5-1 TRBD1 CASSWDRGYEQYF
TRBJ1-4 few TRBV9 TRBD1 CASSVRGQGWEKLFF
TRBJ2-5 . TRBV7-3 TRBD2 CASSGGGQETQYF
TRBJ2-1 . TRBV28 TRBD1 CASSVIPRTGNNNEQFF
TRBJ2-1 . TRBV2 TRBD2 CASSLAGDHNEQFF
TRBJ2-3 few TRBV18 TRBD1 CASGGQGLTDTQYF
TRBJ2-3 . TRBV15 . CATSREFGISTDTQYF
TRBJ2-5 . TRBV6-5 TRBD2 CASSSGLGGTQYF
TRBJ2-6 . TRBV21-1 . CASSKAEGSGANVLTF
TRBJ1-2 . TRBV19 TRBD1 CASSSLTGASGGYTF
TRBJ2-1 . TRBV4-1 . CASSPGLRDYNEQFF
TRBJ2-7 few TRBV5-1 TRBD1 CASSGGTGGNEQYF
TRBJ1-3 . TRBV30 . CAGKNTGGNTIYF
TRBJ2-7 . TRBV6-1 TRBD2 CASSVREDYEQYF
TRBJ1-1 . TRBV7-9 . CASSLSSAEAFF
TRBJ2-3 few TRBV4-1 TRBD1 CASSQSTGGAYTQYF
TRBJ2-5 . TRBV6-1 . CATQGLYVETQYF
TRBJ1-2 . TRBV2 . CASLFHLNDYGYTF
TRBJ1-3 . TRBV30 TRBD1 CAWSPGTGVFTIYF
TRBJ2-7 . TRBV7-6 TRBD1 CASTPGTGFREQYF
TRBJ2-7 . TRBV29-1 . CSVEDKWGLDNEQYF
TRBJ1-1 . TRBV27 . CASKNDRNTEAFF
TRBJ2-5 few TRBV27 TRBD2 CASSPSLAGGETQYF
TRBJ1-2 few TRBV7-9 TRBD1 CASSLGQGAYGYTF
TRBJ2-1 . TRBV5-4 . CASSFTELEQFF
TRBJ2-7 . TRBV14 TRBD2 CASSQLGLAGGYEQYF
TRBJ2-7 . TRBV18 TRBD2 CASSSWTSGRRSEQYF
TRBJ1-4 few TRBV18 . CASSVRAIATNEKLFF
TRBJ1-2 few TRBV5-1 . CASSLDATYGYTF
TRBJ2-5 . TRBV7-3 TRBD2 CASSRGLDETQYF
TRBJ2-7 many TRBV29-1 TRBD1 CSAGTALYEQYF
TRBJ2-7 . TRBV30 . CAWSHGNSYEQYF
TRBJ2-3 . TRBV11-2 . CASSLYGVGSTDTQYF
TRBJ2-5 few TRBV29-1 . CSVPGGLQETQYF
TRBJ1-1 few TRBV2 . CASNANRNTEAFF
TRBJ2-3 . TRBV27 TRBD2 CASSLLTSGTYTQYF
TRBJ1-2 . TRBV28 TRBD1 CASRTGQGSYGYTF
TRBJ2-7 . TRBV7-2 TRBD1 CASSLVGTGAREQYF
TRBJ2-2 . TRBV19 TRBD2 CASAEAGGANTGELFF
TRBJ1-4 few TRBV5-4 TRBD1 CASSEEGQGNEKLFF
TRBJ2-5 . TRBV11-2 TRBD1 CASSPGTAKETQYF
TRBJ1-1 . TRBV30 . CAWKMGGGTEAFF
TRBJ2-1 few TRBV28 . CASRSGSPSSYNEQFF
TRBJ1-2 . TRBV5-6 . CASSLHYGYTF
TRBJ1-2 . TRBV6-5 . CASYSLNYGYTF
TRBJ2-7 . TRBV11-2 . CASGKGAASYEQYF
TRBJ1-1 . TRBV4-2 TRBD1 CASSPGQGAMNTEAFF
TRBJ2-5 . TRBV5-8 . CASSSGFQETQYF
TRBJ1-5 . TRBV6-1 . CASSTYSNQPQHF
TRBJ1-2 few TRBV7-9 TRBD1 CASSWISDRANHGYTF
TRBJ2-1 few TRBV27 . CASSTPNLREQFF
TRBJ2-7 few TRBV6-5 . CASSVRGGGPYEQYF